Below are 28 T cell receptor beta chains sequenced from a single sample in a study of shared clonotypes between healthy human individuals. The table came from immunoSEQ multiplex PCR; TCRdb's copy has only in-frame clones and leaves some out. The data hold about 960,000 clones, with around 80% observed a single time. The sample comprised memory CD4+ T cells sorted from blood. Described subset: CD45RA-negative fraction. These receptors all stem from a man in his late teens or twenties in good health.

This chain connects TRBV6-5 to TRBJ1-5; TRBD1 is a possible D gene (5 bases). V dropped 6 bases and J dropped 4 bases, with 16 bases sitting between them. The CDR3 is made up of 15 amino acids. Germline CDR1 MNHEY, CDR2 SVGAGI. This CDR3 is CASSSTGRGNQPQHF. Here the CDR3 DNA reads TGTGCCAGCAGCAGTACGGGGCGGGGAAATCAGCCCCAGCATTTT.

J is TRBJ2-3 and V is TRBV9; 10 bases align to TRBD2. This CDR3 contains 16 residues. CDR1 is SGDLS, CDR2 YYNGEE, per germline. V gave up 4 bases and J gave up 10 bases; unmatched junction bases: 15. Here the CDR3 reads CASSTHSGGIAASQYF. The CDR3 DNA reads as TGTGCCAGCAGCACCCATAGCGGGGGGATAGCAGCGTCGCAGTATTTT.

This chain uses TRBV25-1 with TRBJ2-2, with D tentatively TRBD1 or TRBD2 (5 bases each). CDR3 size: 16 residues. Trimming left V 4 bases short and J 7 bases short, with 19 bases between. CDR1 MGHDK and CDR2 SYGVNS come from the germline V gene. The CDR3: CASSGRTGASIGELFF. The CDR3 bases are TGTGCCAGCAGTGGTCGGACCGGGGCTTCCATCGGGGAGCTGTTTTTT.

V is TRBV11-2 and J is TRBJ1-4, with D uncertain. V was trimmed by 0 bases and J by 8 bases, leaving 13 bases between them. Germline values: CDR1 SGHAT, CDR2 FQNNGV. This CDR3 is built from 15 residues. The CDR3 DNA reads TGTGCCAGCAGCTTAGATAGGTCCAGTAAGGAAAAACTGTTTTTT. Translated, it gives CASSLDRSSKEKLFF.

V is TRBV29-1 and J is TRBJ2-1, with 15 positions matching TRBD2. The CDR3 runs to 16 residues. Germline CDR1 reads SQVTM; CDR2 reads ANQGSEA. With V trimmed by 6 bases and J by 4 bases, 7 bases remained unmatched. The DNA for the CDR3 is TGCAGCGTCCAGGGACTAGCGGGGGGCCGTTACAATGAGCAGTTCTTC. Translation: CSVQGLAGGRYNEQFF.

The CDR3 DNA reads TGTGCCAGCAGTTTATCAGGGTTTGGGCAGCCCCAGCATTTT. Translating gives CASSLSGFGQPQHF. The V call is TRBV28, the J call TRBJ1-5; weak D call: TRBD1 (5 bases). The CDR3 extends over 14 amino acids. From germline, CDR1 is MDHEN and CDR2 SYDVKM. The germline V and J ends were trimmed by 1 base and 7 bases, with 11 bases remaining between them. The whole variable domain, filled in from reference TRBV28 and TRBJ1-5, reads DVKVTQSSRYLVKRTGEKVFLECVQDMDHENMFWYRQDPGLGLRLIYFSYDVKMKEKGDIPEGYSVSREKKERFSLILESASTNQTSMYLCASSLSGFGQPQHFGDGTRLSIL.

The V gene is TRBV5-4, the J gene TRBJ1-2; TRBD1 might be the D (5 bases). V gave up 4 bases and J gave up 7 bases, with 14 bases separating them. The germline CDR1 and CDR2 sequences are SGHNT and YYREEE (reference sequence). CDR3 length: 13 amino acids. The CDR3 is CASSPGRVSGYTF. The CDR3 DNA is TGTGCCAGCAGCCCAGGCAGGGTTAGTGGCTACACCTTC.

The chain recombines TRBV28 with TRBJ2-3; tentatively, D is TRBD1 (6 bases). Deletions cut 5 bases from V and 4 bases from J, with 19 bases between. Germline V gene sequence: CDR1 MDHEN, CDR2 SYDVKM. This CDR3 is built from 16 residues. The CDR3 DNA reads TGTGCCAGCAGTGACCCGGGGCAGGGGAGCGCAGATACGCAGTATTTT. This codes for CASSDPGQGSADTQYF.

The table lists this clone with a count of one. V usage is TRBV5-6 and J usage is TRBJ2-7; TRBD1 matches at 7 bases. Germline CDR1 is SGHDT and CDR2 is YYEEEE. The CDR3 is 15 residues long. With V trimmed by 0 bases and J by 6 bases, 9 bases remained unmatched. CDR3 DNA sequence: TGTGCCAGCAGCTTGGCCGGGACAGCTCCGACCGAGCAGTACTTC. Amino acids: CASSLAGTAPTEQYF.

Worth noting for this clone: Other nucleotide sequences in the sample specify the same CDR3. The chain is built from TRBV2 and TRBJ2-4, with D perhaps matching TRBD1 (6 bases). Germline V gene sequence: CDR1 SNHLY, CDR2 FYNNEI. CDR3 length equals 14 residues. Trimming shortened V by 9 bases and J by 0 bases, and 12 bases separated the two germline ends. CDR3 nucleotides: TGTGCCAGTTCGCCGGACAGAGCCAAAAACATTCAGTACTTC. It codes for CASSPDRAKNIQYF.

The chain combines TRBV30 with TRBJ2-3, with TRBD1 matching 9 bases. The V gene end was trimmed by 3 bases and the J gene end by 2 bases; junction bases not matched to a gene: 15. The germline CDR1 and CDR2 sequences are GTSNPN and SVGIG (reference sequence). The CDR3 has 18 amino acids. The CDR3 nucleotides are TGTGCCTGGAGAGGACAGGGGCGGGTAGCGGACTACACAGATACGCAGTATTTT. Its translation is CAWRGQGRVADYTDTQYF. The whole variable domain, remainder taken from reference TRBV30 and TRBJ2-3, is SQTIHQWPATLVQPVGSPLSLECTVEGTSNPNLYWYRQAAGRGLQLLFYSVGIGQISSEVPQNLSASRPQDRQFILSSKKLLLSDSGFYLCAWRGQGRVADYTDTQYFGPGTRLTVL.

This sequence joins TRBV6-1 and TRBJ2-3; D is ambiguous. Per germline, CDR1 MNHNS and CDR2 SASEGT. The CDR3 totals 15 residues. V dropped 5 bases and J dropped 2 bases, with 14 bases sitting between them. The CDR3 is CASSLAPLDTDTQYF. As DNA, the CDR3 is TGTGCCAGCAGTTTGGCCCCCCTGGACACAGATACGCAGTATTTT.

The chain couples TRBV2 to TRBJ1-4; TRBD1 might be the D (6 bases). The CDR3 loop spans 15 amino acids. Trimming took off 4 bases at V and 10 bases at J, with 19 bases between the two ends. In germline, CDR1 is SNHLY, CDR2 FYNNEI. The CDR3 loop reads CASSGDQYRDGKLFF. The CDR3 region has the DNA TGTGCCAGCAGTGGAGACCAATACAGGGATGGAAAACTGTTTTTT.

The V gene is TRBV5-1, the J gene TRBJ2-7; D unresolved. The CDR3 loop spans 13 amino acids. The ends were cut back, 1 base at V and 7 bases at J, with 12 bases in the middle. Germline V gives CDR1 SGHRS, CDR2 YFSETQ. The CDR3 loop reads CASSLFSRVEQYF. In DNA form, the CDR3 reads TGCGCCAGCAGCTTGTTTTCCCGTGTAGAGCAGTACTTC.

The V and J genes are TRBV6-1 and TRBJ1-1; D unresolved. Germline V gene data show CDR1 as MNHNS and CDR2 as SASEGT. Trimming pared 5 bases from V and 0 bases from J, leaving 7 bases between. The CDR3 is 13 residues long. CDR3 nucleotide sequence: TGTGCCAGCAGTATCGGCCTGAACACTGAAGCTTTCTTT. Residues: CASSIGLNTEAFF.

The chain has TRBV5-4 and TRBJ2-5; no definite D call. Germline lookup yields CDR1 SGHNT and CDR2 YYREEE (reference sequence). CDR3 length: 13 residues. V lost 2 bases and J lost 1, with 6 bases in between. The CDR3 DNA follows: TGTGCCAGCAGCTTACCCACCCAAGAGACCCAGTACTTC. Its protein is CASSLPTQETQYF.

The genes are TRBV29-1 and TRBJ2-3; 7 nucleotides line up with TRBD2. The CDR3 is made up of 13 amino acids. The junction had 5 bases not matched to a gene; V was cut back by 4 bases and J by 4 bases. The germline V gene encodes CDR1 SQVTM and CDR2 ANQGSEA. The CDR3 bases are TGCAGCGTTGCCCAGCTAGCGGCAGATACGCAGTATTTT. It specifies CSVAQLAADTQYF.

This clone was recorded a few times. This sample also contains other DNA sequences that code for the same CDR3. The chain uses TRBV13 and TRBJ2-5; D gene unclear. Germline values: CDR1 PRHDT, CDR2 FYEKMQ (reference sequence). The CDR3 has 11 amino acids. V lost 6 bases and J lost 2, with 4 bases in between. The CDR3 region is CASSRQETQYF. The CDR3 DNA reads TGTGCCAGCAGTCGACAAGAGACCCAGTACTTC.

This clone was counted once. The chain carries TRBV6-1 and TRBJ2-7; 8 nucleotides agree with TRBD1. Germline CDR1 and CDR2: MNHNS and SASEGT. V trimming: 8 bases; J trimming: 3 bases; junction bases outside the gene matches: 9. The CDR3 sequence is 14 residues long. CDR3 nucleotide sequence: TGTGCCAGCTTCGTGGCCGGACAGGGCTACGAGCAGTACTTC. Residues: CASFVAGQGYEQYF.

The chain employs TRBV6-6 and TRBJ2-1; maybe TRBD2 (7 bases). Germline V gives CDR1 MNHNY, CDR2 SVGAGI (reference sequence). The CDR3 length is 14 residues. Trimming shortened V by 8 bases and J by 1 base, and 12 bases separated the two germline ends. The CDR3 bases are TGTGCCAGCTTACAGGGAGGGTCCTACAATGAGCAGTTCTTC. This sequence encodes CASLQGGSYNEQFF.

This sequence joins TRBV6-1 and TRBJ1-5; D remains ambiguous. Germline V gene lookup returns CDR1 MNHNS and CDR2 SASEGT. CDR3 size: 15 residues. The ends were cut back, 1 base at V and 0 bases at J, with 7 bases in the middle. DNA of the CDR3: TGTGCCAGCAGTGAAGATCCTTATAGCAATCAGCCCCAGCATTTT. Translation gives CASSEDPYSNQPQHF.

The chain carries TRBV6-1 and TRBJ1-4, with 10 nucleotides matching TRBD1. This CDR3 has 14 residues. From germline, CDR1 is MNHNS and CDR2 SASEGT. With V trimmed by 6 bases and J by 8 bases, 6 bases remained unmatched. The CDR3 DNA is TGTGCCAGCAGGACAGGGGGCGTTGGGGAAAAACTGTTTTTT. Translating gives CASRTGGVGEKLFF.

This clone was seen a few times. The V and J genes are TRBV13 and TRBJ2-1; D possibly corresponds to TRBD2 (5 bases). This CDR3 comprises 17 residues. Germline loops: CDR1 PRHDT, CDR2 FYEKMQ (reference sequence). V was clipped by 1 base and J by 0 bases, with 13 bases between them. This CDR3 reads CASSLALSGSSYNEQFF. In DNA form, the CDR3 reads TGTGCCAGCAGCTTAGCACTTTCGGGGAGCTCCTACAATGAGCAGTTCTTC. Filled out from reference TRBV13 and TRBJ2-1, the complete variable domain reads AAGVIQSPRHLIKEKRETATLKCYPIPRHDTVYWYQQGPGQDPQFLISFYEKMQSDKGSIPDRFSAQQFSDYHSELNMSSLELGDSALYFCASSLALSGSSYNEQFFGPGTRLTVL.

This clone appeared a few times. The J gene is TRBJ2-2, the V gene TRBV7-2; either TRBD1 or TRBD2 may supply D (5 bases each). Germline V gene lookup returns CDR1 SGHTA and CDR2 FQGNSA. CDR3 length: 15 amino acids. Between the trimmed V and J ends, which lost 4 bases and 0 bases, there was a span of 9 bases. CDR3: CASSSGRANTGELFF. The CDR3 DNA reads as TGTGCCAGCAGCTCGGGACGGGCGAACACCGGGGAGCTGTTTTTT. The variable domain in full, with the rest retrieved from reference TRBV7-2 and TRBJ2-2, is GAGVSQSPSNKVTEKGKDVELRCDPISGHTALYWYRQSLGQGLEFLIYFQGNSAPDKSGLPSDRFSAERTGGSVSTLTIQRTQQEDSAVYLCASSSGRANTGELFFGEGSRLTVL.

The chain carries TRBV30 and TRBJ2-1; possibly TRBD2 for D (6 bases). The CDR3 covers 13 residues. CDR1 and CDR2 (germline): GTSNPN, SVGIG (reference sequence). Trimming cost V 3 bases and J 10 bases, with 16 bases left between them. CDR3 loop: CAWRRTKSGEQFF. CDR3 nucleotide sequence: TGTGCCTGGAGAAGGACTAAGTCCGGGGAGCAGTTCTTC. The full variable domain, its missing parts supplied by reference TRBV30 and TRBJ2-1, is SQTIHQWPATLVQPVGSPLSLECTVEGTSNPNLYWYRQAAGRGLQLLFYSVGIGQISSEVPQNLSASRPQDRQFILSSKKLLLSDSGFYLCAWRRTKSGEQFFGPGTRLTVL.

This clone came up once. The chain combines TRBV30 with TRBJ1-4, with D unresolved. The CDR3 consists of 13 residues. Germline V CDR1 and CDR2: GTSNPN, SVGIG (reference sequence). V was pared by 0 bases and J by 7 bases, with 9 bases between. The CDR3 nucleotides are TGTGCCTGGAGTGTACAAAGGGTTGAAAAACTGTTTTTT. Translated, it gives CAWSVQRVEKLFF.

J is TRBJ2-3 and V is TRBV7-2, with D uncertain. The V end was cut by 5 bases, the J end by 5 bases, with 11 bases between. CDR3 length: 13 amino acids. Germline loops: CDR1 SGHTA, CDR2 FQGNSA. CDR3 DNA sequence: TGTGCCAGCAGCCCAATCCGCGTAGATACGCAGTATTTT. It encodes CASSPIRVDTQYF.

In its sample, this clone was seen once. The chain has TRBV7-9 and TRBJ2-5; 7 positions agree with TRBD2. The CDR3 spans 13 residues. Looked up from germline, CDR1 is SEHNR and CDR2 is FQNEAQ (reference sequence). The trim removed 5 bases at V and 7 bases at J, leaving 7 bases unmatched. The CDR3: CASSPPGRGTQYF. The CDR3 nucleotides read TGTGCCAGCAGCCCGCCAGGGAGGGGGACCCAGTACTTC.